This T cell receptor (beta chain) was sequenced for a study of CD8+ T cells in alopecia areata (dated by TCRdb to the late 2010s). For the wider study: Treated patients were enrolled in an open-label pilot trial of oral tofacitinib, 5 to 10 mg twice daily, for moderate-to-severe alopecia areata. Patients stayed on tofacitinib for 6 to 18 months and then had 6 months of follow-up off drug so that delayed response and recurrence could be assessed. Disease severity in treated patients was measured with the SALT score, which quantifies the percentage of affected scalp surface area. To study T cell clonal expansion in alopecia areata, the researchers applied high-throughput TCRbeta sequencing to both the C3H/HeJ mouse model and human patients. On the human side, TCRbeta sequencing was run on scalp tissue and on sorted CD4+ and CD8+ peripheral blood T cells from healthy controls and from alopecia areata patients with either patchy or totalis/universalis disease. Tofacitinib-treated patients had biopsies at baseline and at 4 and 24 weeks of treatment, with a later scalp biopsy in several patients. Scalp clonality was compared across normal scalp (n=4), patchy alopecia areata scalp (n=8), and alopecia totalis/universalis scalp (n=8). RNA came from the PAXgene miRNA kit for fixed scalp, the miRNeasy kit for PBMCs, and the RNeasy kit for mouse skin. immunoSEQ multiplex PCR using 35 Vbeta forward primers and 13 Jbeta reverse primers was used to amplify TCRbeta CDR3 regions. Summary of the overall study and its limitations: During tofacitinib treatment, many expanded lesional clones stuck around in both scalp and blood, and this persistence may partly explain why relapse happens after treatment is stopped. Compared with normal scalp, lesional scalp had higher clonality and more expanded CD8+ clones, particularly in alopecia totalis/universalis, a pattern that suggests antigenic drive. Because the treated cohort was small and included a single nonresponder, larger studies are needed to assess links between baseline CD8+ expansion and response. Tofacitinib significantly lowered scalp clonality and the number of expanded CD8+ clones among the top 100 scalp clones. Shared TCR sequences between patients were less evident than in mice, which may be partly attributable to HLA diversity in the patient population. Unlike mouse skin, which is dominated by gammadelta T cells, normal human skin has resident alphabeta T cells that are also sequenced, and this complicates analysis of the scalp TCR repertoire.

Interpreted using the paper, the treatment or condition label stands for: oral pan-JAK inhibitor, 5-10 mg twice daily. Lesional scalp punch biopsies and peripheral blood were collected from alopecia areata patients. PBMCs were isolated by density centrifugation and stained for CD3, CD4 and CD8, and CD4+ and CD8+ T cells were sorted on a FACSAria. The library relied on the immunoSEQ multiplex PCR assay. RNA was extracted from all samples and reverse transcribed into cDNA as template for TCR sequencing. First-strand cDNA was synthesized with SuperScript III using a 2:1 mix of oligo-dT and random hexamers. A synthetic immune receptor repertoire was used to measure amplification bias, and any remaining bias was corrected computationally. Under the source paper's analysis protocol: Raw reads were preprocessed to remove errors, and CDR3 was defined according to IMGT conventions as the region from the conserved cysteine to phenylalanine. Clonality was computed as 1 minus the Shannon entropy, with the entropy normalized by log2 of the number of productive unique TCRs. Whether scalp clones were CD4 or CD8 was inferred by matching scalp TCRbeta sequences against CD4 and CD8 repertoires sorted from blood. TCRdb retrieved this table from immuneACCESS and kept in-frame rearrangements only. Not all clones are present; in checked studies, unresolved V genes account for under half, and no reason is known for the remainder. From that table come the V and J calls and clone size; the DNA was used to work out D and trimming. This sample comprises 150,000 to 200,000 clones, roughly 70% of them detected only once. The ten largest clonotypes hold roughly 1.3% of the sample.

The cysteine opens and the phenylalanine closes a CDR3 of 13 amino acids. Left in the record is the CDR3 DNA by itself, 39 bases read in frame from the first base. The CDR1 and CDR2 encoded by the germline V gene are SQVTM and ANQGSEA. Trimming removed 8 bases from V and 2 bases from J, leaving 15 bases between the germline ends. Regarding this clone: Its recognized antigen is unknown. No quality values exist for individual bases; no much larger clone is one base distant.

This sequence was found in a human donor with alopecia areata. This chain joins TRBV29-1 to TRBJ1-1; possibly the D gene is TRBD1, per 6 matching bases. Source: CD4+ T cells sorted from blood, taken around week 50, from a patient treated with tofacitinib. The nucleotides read TGCAGCTCCGAGACAGGCGTTAACACTGAAGCTTTCTTT. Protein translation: CSSETGVNTEAFF. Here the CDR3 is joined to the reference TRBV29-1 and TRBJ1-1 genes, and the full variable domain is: SAVISQKPSRDICQRGTSLTIQCQVDSQVTMMFWYRQQPGQSLTLIATANQGSEATYESGFVIDKFPISRPNLTFSTLTVSNMSPEDSSIYLCSSETGVNTEAFFGQGTRLTVV.